Below are 22 T cell receptor beta chains sequenced from a single sample in a study of naive and memory T cell subsets. Amplification of ligated cDNA took four PCR rounds with SP2 and nested alpha and beta constant primers. Each CDR3 protein is one row after TCRdb ran MiXCR on the 5' RACE reads. Among roughly 30,000 distinct CDR3 sequences listed, 16% were seen once. The library had UMIs added by 3' ligation of an oligonucleotide to TCR cDNA. Source of these receptors: a female donor in good health.

This clonotype was counted between two and nine times. CDR3 DNA: TGTGCCAGCGGTACCGGGGCCTACTACGAGCAGTACTTC. This translates into CASGTGAYYEQYF. The rearrangement uses TRBV6-6 and TRBJ2-7; D tentatively fits TRBD1 or TRBD2 (5 bases each). The V end was cut by 8 bases, the J end by 3 bases, with 14 bases between. Germline-derived CDR1 and CDR2 are MNHNY and SVGAGI (reference sequence). The CDR3 runs 13 residues.

This clonotype was detected ten times or more. This chain joins TRBV5-1 and TRBJ2-1; D might be TRBD2 (5 bases). Germline CDR1 reads SGHRS; CDR2 reads YFSETQ. Deletions cut 6 bases from V and 4 bases from J, with 17 bases between. This CDR3 has 15 amino acids. The CDR3 nucleotides are TGCGCCAGCAACCCTGTCCCCGAGGGTTACAATGAGCAGTTCTTC. Translating it yields CASNPVPEGYNEQFF.

This clonotype was recorded a few times. This chain uses TRBV12-3 or TRBV12-4 with TRBJ2-1; tentatively, D is TRBD2 (6 bases). The length of the CDR3 is 13 residues. The germline V and J ends were trimmed by 7 bases and 8 bases, with 15 bases remaining between them. The CDR3 protein is CASTLRGWDEQFF. In DNA, the CDR3 is TGTGCCAGCACTCTTCGGGGGTGGGATGAGCAGTTCTTC.

This clonotype was observed at least ten times. This chain uses TRBV27 with TRBJ2-1; D is perhaps TRBD1 or TRBD2 (5 bases each). This CDR3 has 14 amino acids. V lost 3 bases to trimming and J lost 1 base, with 7 bases between them. Germline CDR1 MNHEY, CDR2 SMNVEV (reference sequence). The CDR3 sequence is CASSLRGSYNEQFF. The CDR3 DNA sequence: TGTGCCAGCAGTTTGAGGGGATCCTACAATGAGCAGTTCTTC.

This clonotype has at least ten counts. The rearrangement uses TRBV19 and TRBJ2-7, with no clear D. The germline gives CDR1 LNHDA, CDR2 SQIVND (reference sequence). The CDR3 spans 13 residues. The V end was cut by 5 bases, the J end by 1 base, with 9 bases between. The CDR3 DNA is TGTGCCAGTAGTTCCGGACCTTCCTACGAGCAGTACTTC. Protein sequence: CASSSGPSYEQYF.

This clonotype was recorded many times. The V call is TRBV20-1, the J call TRBJ2-1; 12 nucleotides align to TRBD2. The CDR3 contains 18 residues. The ends lost 0 bases at V and 3 bases at J; junction bases unmatched: 9. Germline lookup yields CDR1 DFQATT and CDR2 SNEGSKA (reference sequence). The CDR3 is CSARERLAGGGIYNEQFF. In DNA, the CDR3 is TGCAGTGCTAGAGAACGTCTAGCGGGGGGGGGCATCTACAATGAGCAGTTCTTC.

This clonotype was counted a few times. Sequence at one end of the junction differs from germline and may be a read error. The rearrangement joins TRBV12-3 or TRBV12-4 to TRBJ1-2, with a tentative D call TRBD1 (5 bases). The CDR3 contains 12 residues. For the CDR3, the DNA is TGTGCCAGCACTTTGGCGGGGGATGGCGACACCTTC. Amino acids: CASTLAGDGDTF.

This clonotype appeared many times. The gene calls are TRBV14 and TRBJ2-1; D uncertain. Trimming took 2 bases from V and 10 from J, leaving 18 bases between them. Per germline, CDR1 SGHDN and CDR2 FVKESK. The length of the CDR3 is 15 residues. CDR3 DNA sequence: TGTGCCAGCAGCCAAACGGTCTTTAGAGGTGAGGAGCAGTTCTTC. It encodes CASSQTVFRGEEQFF.

This clonotype was seen many times. The chain carries TRBV20-1 and TRBJ2-5; 7 positions agree with TRBD2. The CDR3 sequence is 14 residues long. V dropped 0 bases and J dropped 5; count of bases not matched to a gene: 6. Germline loops: CDR1 DFQATT, CDR2 SNEGSKA (reference sequence). The CDR3, as DNA: TGCAGTGCTAGAGATCTAGCGGCGTGGGAGACCCAGTACTTC. This translates into CSARDLAAWETQYF.

This clonotype has only a few counts. The chain couples TRBV10-3 to TRBJ1-4; tentatively, D is TRBD1 (6 bases). Trimming cost V 3 bases and J 5 bases, with 10 bases left between them. The germline gives CDR1 ENHRY, CDR2 SYGVKD. CDR3 length: 14 amino acids. CDR3 coding DNA: TGTGCCATCAGTGATGACAGGCAGAATGAAAAACTGTTTTTT. Translation gives CAISDDRQNEKLFF.

Relative to its sample, this clonotype is medium-sized (0.01 to 0.1%). J is TRBJ1-1 and V is TRBV6-4, with D unresolved. In germline, CDR1 is MRHNA, CDR2 SNTAGT. V was trimmed by 0 bases and J by 8 bases, leaving 4 bases between them. This CDR3 is built from 11 residues. The CDR3 region has the DNA TGTGCCAGCAGTGACTCGAGGGAAGCTTTCTTT. It codes for CASSDSREAFF.

This clonotype was seen a handful of times. This rearrangement joins TRBV6-6 to TRBJ1-2; perhaps TRBD1 as D (6 bases). CDR1 is MNHNY and CDR2 is SVGAGI in the germline V gene (reference sequence). The CDR3 spans 16 residues. The V end was cut by 0 bases, the J end by 2 bases, with 13 bases between. As DNA, the CDR3 is TGTGCCAGCAGTTACTCGACAGGCGCTATCAACTATGGCTACACCTTC. The encoded protein is CASSYSTGAINYGYTF.

This clonotype was observed many times. This chain joins TRBV20-1 and TRBJ2-1, with D hard to call. The CDR3 totals 11 residues. Germline V gene sequence: CDR1 DFQATT, CDR2 SNEGSKA (reference sequence). V was pared by 2 bases and J by 4 bases, with 3 bases between. CDR3 bases: TGCAGTGCTAGACAATACAATGAGCAGTTCTTC. This translates into CSARQYNEQFF.

The chain joins TRBV3-1 to TRBJ2-7; no firm D call. The length of the CDR3 is 15 residues. Germline V CDR1 and CDR2: LGHDT, YNNKEL (reference sequence). Trimming took off 0 bases at V and 3 bases at J, with 12 bases between the two ends. CDR3: CASSQDSASYYEQYF. As DNA, the CDR3 is TGTGCCAGCAGCCAAGATTCGGCCAGCTACTACGAGCAGTACTTC.

Turning to this clonotype: A much larger clone sits a single nucleotide away, making a read error possible. This CDR3 fails to terminate in the conserved phenylalanine or tryptophan, so it likely reflects a read error. This chain uses TRBV20-1 with TRBJ2-3; 7 positions match TRBD2. CDR3 length: 12 residues. Looked up from germline, CDR1 is DFQATT and CDR2 is SNEGSKA (reference sequence). V dropped 3 bases and J dropped 7; count of bases not matched to a gene: 4. The CDR3 here is CSASGGIYTQYS. The CDR3 nucleotides are TGCAGTGCTAGCGGGGGGATTTATACGCAGTATTCT.

This clonotype was recorded at least ten times. The rearrangement uses TRBV12-3 or TRBV12-4 and TRBJ2-1; 10 bases line up with TRBD2. The CDR3 spans 13 residues. The trim removed 6 bases at V and 10 bases at J, leaving 6 bases unmatched. The CDR3 loop is CASRRAGGQEQFF. The DNA of the CDR3 is TGTGCCAGCAGGCGAGCGGGGGGGCAGGAGCAGTTCTTC.

This clonotype was found many times. The V call is TRBV6-5, the J call TRBJ1-2, with D perhaps matching TRBD1 (5 bases). Germline loops: CDR1 MNHEY, CDR2 SVGAGI. CDR3 length: 15 residues. V was cut by 3 bases and J by 0 bases, with 11 bases left in between. The CDR3 region is CASSYGTAANYGYTF. In DNA, the CDR3 is TGTGCCAGCAGTTATGGGACGGCAGCTAACTATGGCTACACCTTC.

The J gene is TRBJ2-6, the V gene TRBV11-2, with 11 positions matching TRBD2. Germline V gene sequence: CDR1 SGHAT, CDR2 FQNNGV. V dropped 3 bases and J dropped 0; count of bases not matched to a gene: 13. The CDR3 totals 21 residues. The CDR3: CASSLPGLAGGDDSGANVLTF. In DNA form, the CDR3 reads TGTGCCAGCAGCTTGCCCGGTCTAGCGGGGGGAGACGACTCTGGGGCCAACGTCCTGACTTTC.

In this sample, this clonotype turned up many times. The chain combines TRBV20-1 with TRBJ2-5; D is uncertain. The ends were cut back, 1 base at V and 2 bases at J, with 2 bases in the middle. Germline V gene lookup returns CDR1 DFQATT and CDR2 SNEGSKA (reference sequence). The CDR3 sequence is 11 residues long. For the CDR3, the DNA is TGCAGTGCTAGAGCACAAGAGACCCAGTACTTC. Protein: CSARAQETQYF.

There are many counts of this clonotype. The rearrangement joins TRBV20-1 to TRBJ1-1; TRBD1 matches 11 bases. Germline lookup yields CDR1 DFQATT and CDR2 SNEGSKA (reference sequence). V was pared by 8 bases and J by 5 bases, with 4 bases of the junction left unmatched. The CDR3 loop spans 12 amino acids. CDR3 protein: CSPWDRGTEAFF. As DNA, the CDR3 is TGCAGTCCGTGGGACAGGGGGACTGAAGCTTTCTTT.

The V and J genes are TRBV25-1 and TRBJ2-5; 7 nucleotides line up with TRBD1. CDR3 length: 19 amino acids. Trimming removed 3 bases from V and 5 bases from J; junction bases left unmatched: 21. Germline CDR1 is MGHDK and CDR2 is SYGVNS. Here the CDR3 DNA reads TGTGCCAGCAGTGATTCTTCCCCCGTTACAGGGGCAGGCCGGGAGACCCAGTACTTC. Protein sequence: CASSDSSPVTGAGRETQYF.

In this sample, this clonotype turned up many times. V and J are TRBV29-1 and TRBJ1-1, with D possibly TRBD1 on 5 matching bases. Trimming took off 7 bases at V and 6 bases at J, with 9 bases between the two ends. This CDR3 has 10 amino acids. Per the germline V gene, CDR1 is SQVTM and CDR2 is ANQGSEA. CDR3 DNA: TGCAGCGGTCAGGGTTCTGAAGCTTTCTTT. Encoded protein: CSGQGSEAFF. Looking up the rest from reference TRBV29-1 and TRBJ1-1 gives the full variable domain: SAVISQKPSRDICQRGTSLTIQCQVDSQVTMMFWYRQQPGQSLTLIATANQGSEATYESGFVIDKFPISRPNLTFSTLTVSNMSPEDSSIYLCSGQGSEAFFGQGTRLTVV.